This T cell receptor (beta chain) is drawn from a study of blood T cell repertoires in COVID-19. Background on the study: T cells, B-cell-depleted T cells, or PBMCs provided the cDNA or gDNA that served as material.

Across about two dozen US areas, participants ranged in age from roughly 18 to 95 years. The study assigned cohorts using participant-reported clinical history. The protocol was immunoSEQ multiplex PCR, while the TCRdb copy is restricted to in-frame clones and leaves out a portion. This table holds about 270,000 clones, over 80% found once. From germline, CDR1 is SGHTA and CDR2 FQGTGA. With 4 bases clipped from V and 4 bases from J, the junction kept 4 bases outside the gene matches. The CDR3 consists of 14 residues. The sequence came from a woman in her thirties with acute COVID-19. The V call is TRBV7-3, the J call TRBJ1-2; TRBD1 aligns across 9 bases. Sequencing used PBMCs or T cells enriched from blood (not recorded which). CDR3 protein: CASSWDRASYGYTF. DNA for the CDR3: TGTGCCAGCAGCTGGGACAGGGCTTCCTATGGCTACACCTTC.